What follows are 28 T cell receptor beta chains derived from one specimen sequenced in a study of OX40 agonist ivuxolimab in advanced cancers. Here immunoSEQ multiplex PCR was the method, and the copy in TCRdb shows in-frame clones only, minus some. Here the sample spans 40,000 to 45,000 clones, around nine tenths being singletons. This material consisted of CD4+ or CD8+ T cells sorted from blood, taken in a trial of the OX40 agonist ivuxolimab. These receptor sequences come from an adult with an advanced solid tumor such as melanoma, head and neck, liver or kidney cancer.

The V call is TRBV6-5, the J call TRBJ2-7, with 7 bases matching TRBD2. Per the germline V gene, CDR1 is MNHEY and CDR2 is SVGAGI. The CDR3 runs 13 residues. The ends lost 8 bases at V and 0 bases at J; junction bases unmatched: 4. The CDR3 sequence: CASLGGSSYEQYF. CDR3 coding DNA: TGTGCCAGCCTGGGCGGGAGCTCCTACGAGCAGTACTTC.

This clone was found once. The chain combines TRBV27 with TRBJ2-2, with D possibly called TRBD1 or TRBD2 (6 bases each). The CDR3 sequence is 15 residues long. Germline loops: CDR1 MNHEY, CDR2 SMNVEV (reference sequence). V lost 3 bases to trimming and J lost 5 bases, with 13 bases between them. In DNA, the CDR3 is TGTGCCAGCAGTTTGCGAGGAGGGGGTACCGGGGAGCTGTTTTTT. The encoded protein is CASSLRGGGTGELFF.

The chain joins TRBV13 to TRBJ2-3, with no clear D. Trimming removed 5 bases from V and 0 bases from J, with 0 bases in between. The germline V gene encodes CDR1 PRHDT and CDR2 FYEKMQ (reference sequence). The CDR3 extends over 11 amino acids. CDR3 sequence: CASSSTDTQYF. The CDR3 nucleotides read TGTGCCAGCAGCAGCACAGATACGCAGTATTTT. Variable domain in full (rest from reference TRBV13 and TRBJ2-3): AAGVIQSPRHLIKEKRETATLKCYPIPRHDTVYWYQQGPGQDPQFLISFYEKMQSDKGSIPDRFSAQQFSDYHSELNMSSLELGDSALYFCASSSTDTQYFGPGTRLTVL.

The CDR3 nucleotides are TGTGCCAGCAGCCGCCCCCCGGGACTAGCGGTCGGCTCCTACAATGAGCAGTTCTTC. Translation: CASSRPPGLAVGSYNEQFF. V usage is TRBV7-9 and J usage is TRBJ2-1, with 11 nucleotides matching TRBD2. Germline CDR1 is SEHNR and CDR2 is FQNEAQ (reference sequence). This CDR3 spans 19 amino acids. J was trimmed by 0 bases and V by 5 bases; bases with no gene match: 12.

The chain recombines TRBV7-6 with TRBJ1-5; D uncertain. There are 13 residues in the CDR3. Germline CDR1 SGHVS, CDR2 FNYEAQ. The ends were cut back, 2 bases at V and 6 bases at J, with 8 bases in the middle. For the CDR3, the DNA is TGTGCCAGCAGCTTAAGCTCCGTTCAGCCCCAGCATTTT. This encodes CASSLSSVQPQHF.

V and J are TRBV5-1 and TRBJ2-5, with D possibly matching TRBD2 (6 bases). The CDR3 has 15 amino acids. Germline V CDR1 and CDR2: SGHRS, YFSETQ. Trimming removed 0 bases from V and 5 bases from J, with 14 bases in between. CDR3 residues: CASSLVASRGETQYF. For the CDR3, the DNA is TGCGCCAGCAGCTTGGTGGCTAGCCGGGGGGAGACCCAGTACTTC.

The chain joins TRBV7-9 to TRBJ2-3, with D uncertain. The CDR3 loop spans 11 amino acids. V was trimmed by 6 bases and J by 5 bases, leaving 6 bases between them. CDR1 is SEHNR and CDR2 is FQNEAQ in the germline V gene (reference sequence). CDR3 bases: TGTGCCAGCAGGATTGGAGATACGCAGTATTTT. Its protein product is CASRIGDTQYF. Based on the CDR3 plus reference TRBV7-9 and TRBJ2-3, the full variable domain is DTGVSQNPRHKITKRGQNVTFRCDPISEHNRLYWYRQTLGQGPEFLTYFQNEAQLEKSRLLSDRFSAERPKGSFSTLEIQRTEQGDSAMYLCASRIGDTQYFGPGTRLTVL.

This rearrangement joins TRBV9 to TRBJ1-2, with TRBD1 matching over 9 bases. The CDR3 is 14 residues long. Trimming cost V 4 bases and J 4 bases; bases outside gene matches: 5. Germline CDR1 SGDLS, CDR2 YYNGEE. CDR3 amino acids: CASSLGQGAYGYTF. The CDR3 region has the DNA TGTGCCAGCAGCCTGGGACAGGGAGCCTATGGCTACACCTTC.

The chain links TRBV19 to TRBJ1-2; D remains ambiguous. The CDR3 is 15 amino acids. The germline CDR1 and CDR2 sequences are LNHDA and SQIVND (reference sequence). Trimming took 5 bases from V and 4 from J, leaving 17 bases between them. CDR3 in amino acids: CASSPSSSAGYGYTF. The CDR3 DNA is TGTGCCAGTAGTCCTTCATCCTCGGCGGGCTATGGCTACACCTTC. Full variable domain (remainder filled in from reference TRBV19 and TRBJ1-2): DGGITQSPKYLFRKEGQNVTLSCEQNLNHDAMYWYRQDPGQGLRLIYYSQIVNDFQKGDIAEGYSVSREKKESFPLTVTSAQKNPTAFYLCASSPSSSAGYGYTFGSGTRLTVV.

V is TRBV13 and J is TRBJ2-7; 8 positions match TRBD2. V trimming: 5 bases; J trimming: 4 bases; junction bases outside the gene matches: 10. This CDR3 has 15 amino acids. Per germline, CDR1 PRHDT and CDR2 FYEKMQ (reference sequence). CDR3 bases: TGTGCCAGCAGCCCCACGGGGGGGCTCCCTTACGAGCAGTACTTC. Its protein product is CASSPTGGLPYEQYF.

As for this clone: A read error may account for a junction end that differs from germline. J is TRBJ2-5 and V is TRBV7-9; either TRBD1 or TRBD2 may supply D (5 bases each). CDR3 length equals 14 residues. Germline loops: CDR1 SEHNR, CDR2 FQNEAQ (reference sequence). In nucleotides, the CDR3 is TGTGCCAGCAGCTCTGGGCCAGGGCGGGCCCCTTCGAACTTC. Translating it yields CASSSGPGRAPSNF.

The gene calls are TRBV30 and TRBJ2-3; D gene uncertain. CDR3 length: 11 amino acids. The V and J ends lost 3 bases and 7 bases respectively, with 8 bases between them. Germline V gene data show CDR1 as GTSNPN and CDR2 as SVGIG (reference sequence). CDR3 coding DNA: TGTGCCTGGAGGTTCGGTAATACGCAGTATTTT. It encodes CAWRFGNTQYF.

This chain links TRBV5-6 with TRBJ1-2; possibly TRBD1 for D (5 bases). Looked up from germline, CDR1 is SGHDT and CDR2 is YYEEEE. The CDR3 runs 15 residues. The ends were cut back, 0 bases at V and 0 bases at J, with 9 bases in the middle. Written as DNA, the CDR3 is TGTGCCAGCAGCTTGGAGGACATTACTAACTATGGCTACACCTTC. Translating gives CASSLEDITNYGYTF.

DNA for the CDR3: TGTGCCAGCAGTTACTTGGCCAGGGTGGGGGAGACCCAGTACTTC. Its translation is CASSYLARVGETQYF. This chain uses TRBV6-5 with TRBJ2-5; D possibly corresponds to TRBD1 (5 bases). V lost 1 base, J lost 5 bases, and 14 bases lay in between. The germline CDR1 and CDR2 sequences are MNHEY and SVGAGI. The CDR3 sequence is 15 residues long.

The gene calls are TRBV2 and TRBJ2-7; no reliable D call. This CDR3 has 11 amino acids. Germline V gene lookup returns CDR1 SNHLY and CDR2 FYNNEI. V lost 6 bases, J lost 11 bases, and 14 bases lay in between. Written as DNA, the CDR3 is TGTGCCAGCAGAGGCGGACCTCAGGAGTACTTC. Amino acid sequence: CASRGGPQEYF.

The chain links TRBV7-9 to TRBJ2-1; 7 bases agree with TRBD1. Per germline, CDR1 SEHNR and CDR2 FQNEAQ (reference sequence). V trimming: 5 bases; J trimming: 7 bases; junction bases outside the gene matches: 8. CDR3 length: 14 residues. CDR3 residues: CASSARDSGNEQFF. CDR3 sequence (DNA): TGTGCCAGCAGCGCCCGGGACAGTGGGAATGAGCAGTTCTTC.

V gene TRBV6-6 combines with J gene TRBJ1-2; 12 positions agree with TRBD1. V gave up 7 bases and J gave up 5 bases; unmatched junction bases: 8. Germline CDR1 MNHNY, CDR2 SVGAGI (reference sequence). There are 15 residues in the CDR3. The CDR3 loop is CASIPRGQGAYGYTF. CDR3 DNA: TGTGCCAGCATCCCCCGGGGACAGGGGGCTTATGGCTACACCTTC.

The genes are TRBV4-1 and TRBJ1-1; TRBD1 aligns across 7 bases. The germline gives CDR1 MGHRA, CDR2 YSYEKL. V lost 10 bases, J lost 4 bases, and 3 bases stayed unmatched. The CDR3 contains 11 residues. The CDR3 is CATWDSTEAFF. As DNA, the CDR3 is TGCGCCACTTGGGACAGCACTGAAGCTTTCTTT.

The rearrangement uses TRBV19 and TRBJ1-1; D perhaps matches TRBD1 (5 bases). This CDR3 region has 18 residues. CDR1 is LNHDA and CDR2 is SQIVND in the germline V gene (reference sequence). V was clipped by 9 bases and J by 0 bases, with 26 bases between them. The CDR3 reads CASDYTRRSGTVNTEAFF. CDR3 in DNA: TGTGCCAGCGATTACACGCGGCGGTCCGGGACGGTGAACACTGAAGCTTTCTTT.

The chain is built from TRBV6-5 and TRBJ2-1; 10 positions match TRBD2. Unmatched junction bases numbered 5, after V lost 2 bases and J lost 4 bases. In germline, CDR1 is MNHEY, CDR2 SVGAGI. The CDR3 extends over 16 amino acids. In nucleotides, the CDR3 is TGTGCCAGCAGTTACGGGCTAGCGGGGGTATACAATGAGCAGTTCTTC. This encodes CASSYGLAGVYNEQFF.

The chain recombines TRBV10-3 with TRBJ2-7; TRBD2 matches at 7 bases. The CDR3 runs to 16 residues. Trimming removed 4 bases from V and 4 bases from J; junction bases left unmatched: 13. CDR1 is ENHRY, CDR2 SYGVKD, per germline. CDR3 region: CAISGPAGEEPYEQYF. The CDR3 DNA reads TGTGCCATCAGTGGTCCCGCGGGGGAAGAACCATACGAGCAGTACTTC.

The gene calls are TRBV19 and TRBJ1-5; no clear D gene. The germline V and J ends were trimmed by 5 bases and 0 bases, with 5 bases remaining between them. Per germline, CDR1 LNHDA and CDR2 SQIVND (reference sequence). The CDR3 loop spans 13 amino acids. CDR3 DNA sequence: TGTGCCAGTAGTCCCAATAGCAATCAGCCCCAGCATTTT. It yields the protein CASSPNSNQPQHF.

The V call is TRBV27, the J call TRBJ2-7, with D hard to call. CDR3 length equals 11 residues. In germline, CDR1 is MNHEY, CDR2 SMNVEV (reference sequence). V lost 2 bases and J lost 7, with 6 bases in between. Written as DNA, the CDR3 is TGTGCCAGCAGTTTAAAATGGGAGCAGTACTTC. Its protein product is CASSLKWEQYF.

This sequence joins TRBV4-1 and TRBJ2-1; possibly TRBD2 for D (6 bases). The CDR3 covers 14 residues. CDR1 MGHRA and CDR2 YSYEKL come from the germline V gene. The ends were cut back, 1 base at V and 6 bases at J, with 10 bases in the middle. The CDR3 is CASSQGERVNEQFF. The CDR3, as DNA: TGCGCCAGCAGCCAAGGGGAGCGGGTCAATGAGCAGTTCTTC.

V is TRBV4-1 and J is TRBJ1-1; the D gene is possibly TRBD1 (6 bases). The CDR3 length is 15 residues. Germline V gene data show CDR1 as MGHRA and CDR2 as YSYEKL. The germline V and J ends were trimmed by 4 bases and 3 bases, with 15 bases remaining between them. Here the CDR3 reads CASSRHPGQYTEAFF. The DNA for the CDR3 is TGCGCCAGCAGCCGACACCCGGGACAATACACTGAAGCTTTCTTT.

The chain has TRBV9 and TRBJ2-1; 7 nucleotides line up with TRBD2. The trim removed 0 bases at V and 5 bases at J, leaving 5 bases unmatched. The CDR3 has 15 residues. Germline V gives CDR1 SGDLS, CDR2 YYNGEE. The CDR3 here is CASSVGGGGNNEQFF. For the CDR3, the DNA is TGTGCCAGCAGCGTAGGGGGCGGGGGAAACAATGAGCAGTTCTTC.

The chain uses TRBV21-1 and TRBJ2-7. TRBV21-1 has pseudogene status. There are 17 residues in the CDR3. CDR3 residues: CASSESSLGFTLGEQYF. In DNA, the CDR3 is TGTGCCAGCAGCGAATCCTCCCTGGGATTCACCCTTGGGGAGCAGTACTTC.

This clone has just one count. The rearrangement uses TRBV27 and TRBJ2-1; a weak D match, TRBD1 (5 bases). In germline, CDR1 is MNHEY, CDR2 SMNVEV (reference sequence). The CDR3 contains 16 residues. V was clipped by 0 bases and J by 3 bases, with 12 bases between them. CDR3 bases: TGTGCCAGCAGTTTATCTGGGGCCCTTCTCTACAATGAGCAGTTCTTC. It codes for CASSLSGALLYNEQFF.